Following are 20 T cell receptor beta chains from one sample sequenced in a study of blood T cell repertoires in COVID-19. TCRdb's copy holds only in-frame clones and misses some; the assay was immunoSEQ multiplex PCR. This sample carries fewer than 200,000 clones, about nine tenths of them seen once, and the ten largest clones take approximately 2%. The sequenced sample was peripheral blood. These receptors all come from a young man who had recovered from COVID-19.

This chain joins TRBV5-4 and TRBJ2-7, with no clear D. Trimming shortened V by 2 bases and J by 0 bases, and 9 bases separated the two germline ends. In germline, CDR1 is SGHNT, CDR2 YYREEE (reference sequence). The CDR3 is 14 amino acids. DNA of the CDR3: TGTGCCAGCAGCTTACAGACAATCTCCTACGAGCAGTACTTC. This translates into CASSLQTISYEQYF.

This chain uses TRBV29-1 with TRBJ1-4; weak D call: TRBD1 (5 bases). CDR3 length equals 15 residues. The V gene's germline CDR1 is SQVTM and CDR2 ANQGSEA. V was cut by 4 bases and J by 0 bases, with 12 bases left in between. The CDR3 loop reads CSVATSGSTNEKLFF. The CDR3 DNA reads TGCAGCGTTGCTACCTCAGGGTCAACTAATGAAAAACTGTTTTTT. Drawing the rest from reference TRBV29-1 and TRBJ1-4, the complete variable domain is SAVISQKPSRDICQRGTSLTIQCQVDSQVTMMFWYRQQPGQSLTLIATANQGSEATYESGFVIDKFPISRPNLTFSTLTVSNMSPEDSSIYLCSVATSGSTNEKLFFGSGTQLSVL.

The CDR3 spells CASSLGRTSQETQYF. Here the CDR3 DNA reads TGTGCCAGCAGCTTGGGGAGGACTTCCCAAGAGACCCAGTACTTC. This chain joins TRBV5-4 and TRBJ2-5, with a weak D call TRBD2 (5 bases). The CDR3 is 15 residues long. Germline V lookup: CDR1 SGHNT, CDR2 YYREEE (reference sequence). Trimming removed 0 bases at V and 1 base at J, with 10 bases between.

The V call is TRBV12-3 or TRBV12-4, the J call TRBJ1-5; D remains ambiguous. V was trimmed by 2 bases and J by 4 bases, leaving 3 bases between them. This CDR3 contains 12 residues. The CDR3 sequence is CASSLPNQPQHF. The CDR3 DNA follows: TGTGCCAGCAGTTTACCGAATCAGCCCCAGCATTTT.

The chain combines TRBV5-1 with TRBJ2-3, with 7 bases matching TRBD2. Trimming at V came to 4 bases and at J to 3 bases, leaving 5 bases not matched to a gene. The CDR3 is made up of 14 amino acids. Germline loops: CDR1 SGHRS, CDR2 YFSETQ. CDR3 amino acids: CASSRGSRTDTQYF. CDR3 sequence (DNA): TGCGCCAGCAGCCGCGGGAGTAGGACAGATACGCAGTATTTT.

The V call is TRBV7-9, the J call TRBJ1-4, with TRBD1 identical over 7 bases. This CDR3 is 13 amino acids long. CDR1 and CDR2 from the germline V gene are SEHNR and FQNEAQ (reference sequence). Trimming took 6 bases from V and 6 from J; bases not matched to a gene: 4. DNA of the CDR3: TGTGCCAGCAGTTACAGGGGTGATGAAAAACTGTTTTTT. Protein: CASSYRGDEKLFF.

The chain has TRBV9 and TRBJ2-5, with D tentatively TRBD2 (6 bases). Per the germline V gene, CDR1 is SGDLS and CDR2 is YYNGEE. V was trimmed by 2 bases and J by 5 bases, leaving 16 bases between them. This CDR3 has 15 residues. This chain's CDR3 is CASSVQDGSGETQYF. CDR3 in DNA: TGTGCCAGCAGCGTCCAAGACGGGAGTGGGGAGACCCAGTACTTC. The variable domain in full, completed from reference TRBV9 and TRBJ2-5, reads DSGVTQTPKHLITATGQRVTLRCSPRSGDLSVYWYQQSLDQGLQFLIQYYNGEERAKGNILERFSAQQFPDLHSELNLSSLELGDSALYFCASSVQDGSGETQYFGPGTRLLVL.

The chain joins TRBV12-5 to TRBJ2-2; 12 bases align to TRBD1. This CDR3 has 16 amino acids. Trimming at V came to 0 bases and at J to 7 bases, leaving 3 bases not matched to a gene. Germline V gene sequence: CDR1 LGHNT, CDR2 FRNRAP. CDR3 coding DNA: TGTGCTAGTGGTTTGGTGGGACAGGGGGCAATCGGGGAGCTGTTTTTT. It is translated as CASGLVGQGAIGELFF.

Written as DNA, the CDR3 is TGCGCCAGCAGTGGAGGGACAGGGGGATCGTATGAGCAGTTCTTC. It is translated as CASSGGTGGSYEQFF. This chain connects TRBV10-2 to TRBJ2-1; TRBD1 matches 11 bases. The CDR3 sequence is 15 residues long. Looked up from germline, CDR1 is WSHSY and CDR2 is SAAADI. Unmatched junction bases numbered 7, after V lost 4 bases and J lost 8 bases.

The gene calls are TRBV9 and TRBJ2-3, with D perhaps TRBD2 (6 bases). This CDR3 is built from 17 residues. Germline V CDR1 and CDR2: SGDLS, YYNGEE. V shed 0 bases and J shed 5 bases, with 19 bases lying between them. The CDR3 sequence is CASSVAIAGTGKDTQYF. The CDR3 DNA reads as TGTGCCAGCAGCGTAGCTATCGCGGGAACAGGAAAAGATACGCAGTATTTT.

This clone was picked up one time. The chain employs TRBV6-2 or TRBV6-3 and TRBJ2-3; 8 nucleotides agree with TRBD2. Germline lookup yields CDR1 MNHEY and CDR2 SVGEGT. J gave up 0 bases and V 4 bases, and 15 bases lay outside the gene matches. The CDR3 loop spans 19 amino acids. This CDR3 reads CASSFRPRTSRASTDTQYF. The CDR3, as DNA: TGTGCCAGCAGTTTTAGGCCTCGGACTAGCCGCGCTAGCACAGATACGCAGTATTTT.

The V gene is TRBV5-1, the J gene TRBJ2-1; D might be TRBD2 (5 bases). The germline V gene encodes CDR1 SGHRS and CDR2 YFSETQ. V gave up 2 bases and J gave up 12 bases, with 18 bases separating them. This CDR3 contains 14 residues. CDR3 region: CASSLGGTNRGQFF. CDR3 bases: TGCGCCAGCAGCTTAGGCGGAACGAACCGGGGGCAGTTCTTC. The complete variable domain, with remaining parts taken from reference TRBV5-1 and TRBJ2-1, reads KAGVTQTPRYLIKTRGQQVTLSCSPISGHRSVSWYQQTPGQGLQFLFEYFSETQRNKGNFPGRFSGRQFSNSRSEMNVSTLELGDSALYLCASSLGGTNRGQFFGPGTRLTVL.

The chain recombines TRBV6-6 with TRBJ1-6; D is ambiguous. The CDR3 runs 16 residues. Trimming removed 2 bases at V and 1 base at J, with 9 bases between. Germline V CDR1 and CDR2: MNHNY, SVGAGI (reference sequence). DNA of the CDR3: TGTGCCAGCAGTTACCTGACACGTTCCTATAATTCACCCCTCCACTTT. As protein: CASSYLTRSYNSPLHF.

V is TRBV7-2 and J is TRBJ2-3; perhaps TRBD1 as D (6 bases). The length of the CDR3 is 17 residues. V was cut by 3 bases and J by 2 bases, with 18 bases left in between. Germline CDR1 SGHTA, CDR2 FQGNSA. The CDR3 DNA reads TGTGCCAGCAGCTTGGGGGTGACAGGACCTATCACAGATACGCAGTATTTT. Translating gives CASSLGVTGPITDTQYF.

The sample holds one count of this clone. The rearrangement uses TRBV7-9 and TRBJ1-4; 10 bases agree with TRBD1. In germline, CDR1 is SEHNR, CDR2 FQNEAQ (reference sequence). The CDR3 is 16 amino acids. V lost 3 bases, J lost 3 bases, and 4 bases stayed unmatched. CDR3 DNA sequence: TGTGCCAGCAGCTTCGGGACAGGGGTGGCTAATGAAAAACTGTTTTTT. Encoded protein: CASSFGTGVANEKLFF.

The genes are TRBV7-8 and TRBJ1-5; D is unclear. The CDR3 spans 15 residues. The V gene's germline CDR1 is SGHVS and CDR2 FQNEAQ. The V and J ends lost 2 bases and 4 bases respectively, with 12 bases between them. CDR3 nucleotide sequence: TGTGCCAGCAGCTTAAGGGAGGGCCAAAATCAGCCCCAGCATTTT. Protein product: CASSLREGQNQPQHF.

V usage is TRBV18 and J usage is TRBJ2-6; TRBD1 is a possible D gene (5 bases). The CDR3 length is 16 residues. Trimming shortened V by 1 base and J by 0 bases, and 7 bases separated the two germline ends. Germline lookup yields CDR1 KGHSH and CDR2 LQKENI. CDR3 coding DNA: TGTGCCAGCTCACCACGGCAGGGCTCTGGGGCCAACGTCCTGACTTTC. Residues: CASSPRQGSGANVLTF.

The chain links TRBV6-1 to TRBJ1-1; D is undetermined. Germline V lookup: CDR1 MNHNS, CDR2 SASEGT. This CDR3 has 13 amino acids. Deletions cut 2 bases from V and 7 bases from J, with 11 bases between. As DNA, the CDR3 is TGTGCCAGCAGTGAACTCAGGTTAAGTGAAGCTTTCTTT. Protein: CASSELRLSEAFF.

V is TRBV19 and J is TRBJ1-1; 8 nucleotides line up with TRBD1. The junction had 8 bases not matched to a gene; V was cut back by 6 bases and J by 11 bases. This CDR3 has 12 residues. Germline V CDR1 and CDR2: LNHDA, SQIVND (reference sequence). The CDR3 DNA reads TGTGCCAGTAGCCGCAGGACAGGGTTGGCTTTCTTT. It specifies CASSRRTGLAFF.

V is TRBV3-1 (or the pseudogene TRBV3-2) and J is TRBJ2-7; 8 bases are a match to TRBD2. V dropped 4 bases and J dropped 5; count of bases not matched to a gene: 13. CDR3 size: 16 residues. From germline, CDR1 is LGHDT and CDR2 YNNKEL (reference sequence). The DNA for the CDR3 is TGTGCCAGCAGCCCATTCAAAACTAGCGGCTACGACGAGCAGTACTTC. Translated, it gives CASSPFKTSGYDEQYF.